The 21 T cell receptor beta chains listed next were all sequenced from one sample in a study of long-term antiretroviral therapy in people with HIV. An immunoSEQ assay, version v3.0, was performed at survey level. Profiled with immunoSEQ multiplex PCR; TCRdb holds only in-frame clones, not every one. The table shows about 28,000 clones, with about 77% occurring only once. Sequenced here: unsorted PBMCs, sampled 1.5 years before starting antiretroviral therapy. All receptors come from a man younger than 35 with HIV.

In this sample, this clone turned up a few times. The V and J genes are TRBV2 and TRBJ1-2; tentatively, D is TRBD1 (5 bases). The CDR3 totals 12 residues. Looked up from germline, CDR1 is SNHLY and CDR2 is FYNNEI. Between the trimmed V and J ends, which lost 2 bases and 7 bases, there was a span of 8 bases. CDR3 DNA sequence: TGTGCCAGCAGTGAACAGGGTGGTGGCTACACCTTC. It translates to CASSEQGGGYTF.

The chain employs TRBV7-2 and TRBJ1-1; D may be TRBD1 (5 bases). V lost 3 bases, J lost 2 bases, and 7 bases lay in between. This CDR3 is 13 amino acids long. CDR1 SGHTA and CDR2 FQGNSA come from the germline V gene. CDR3 coding DNA: TGTGCCAGCAGCTTCGGGGCCAACACTGAAGCTTTCTTT. This codes for CASSFGANTEAFF.

This clone has just a few counts. The chain recombines TRBV11-2 with TRBJ1-5; perhaps TRBD1 as D (6 bases). Trimming left V 4 bases short and J 6 bases short, with 22 bases between. Per the germline V gene, CDR1 is SGHAT and CDR2 is FQNNGV. The length of the CDR3 is 17 residues. Here the CDR3 reads CASSSVRTGSGRQPQHF. In DNA, the CDR3 is TGTGCCAGCAGCTCAGTCCGCACAGGGTCCGGTCGTCAGCCCCAGCATTTT.

This clone is a singleton in its sample. The rearrangement joins TRBV11-2 to TRBJ1-2; D is perhaps TRBD1 (5 bases). CDR1 and CDR2 from the germline V gene are SGHAT and FQNNGV. CDR3 size: 13 residues. Trimming removed 7 bases from V and 7 bases from J, with 16 bases in between. For the CDR3, the DNA is TGTGCCAGCAAACAGGCTGGGTTACGTGGCTACACCTTC. Translating gives CASKQAGLRGYTF.

The V call is TRBV5-1, the J call TRBJ1-5, with a weak D call TRBD1 (5 bases). The V and J ends lost 0 bases and 3 bases respectively, with 10 bases between them. Germline-derived CDR1 and CDR2 are SGHRS and YFSETQ. This CDR3 is 15 amino acids long. CDR3 coding DNA: TGCGCCAGCAGCTTGGCGGGACGGGACAATCAGCCCCAGCATTTT. This encodes CASSLAGRDNQPQHF.

The chain recombines TRBV9 with TRBJ1-3; D is undetermined. Germline V CDR1 and CDR2: SGDLS, YYNGEE. The CDR3 spans 15 residues. V was pared by 0 bases and J by 0 bases, with 7 bases between. Written as DNA, the CDR3 is TGTGCCAGCAGCGTAGCGTCGCACTCTGGAAACACCATATATTTT. It translates to CASSVASHSGNTIYF.

The chain couples TRBV5-1 to TRBJ2-1, with 12 bases that match TRBD1. Trimming removed 5 bases from V and 8 bases from J; junction bases left unmatched: 11. The CDR3 spans 16 residues. From germline, CDR1 is SGHRS and CDR2 YFSETQ. The CDR3 region is CASRGPGQGAPDEQFF. In DNA form, the CDR3 reads TGCGCCAGCAGAGGTCCGGGACAGGGGGCGCCGGATGAGCAGTTCTTC.

The chain recombines TRBV19 with TRBJ1-2; 11 positions match TRBD1. The junction had 7 bases not matched to a gene; V was cut back by 4 bases and J by 6 bases. The CDR3 spans 15 residues. Germline V lookup: CDR1 LNHDA, CDR2 SQIVND (reference sequence). This CDR3 reads CASSTGQGAIDGYTF. The CDR3 bases are TGTGCCAGTAGTACAGGACAGGGGGCAATCGATGGCTACACCTTC.

This clone was counted between two and nine times. The J gene is TRBJ2-7, the V gene TRBV25-1; 7 bases fit TRBD2. This CDR3 is 11 amino acids long. Germline CDR1 MGHDK, CDR2 SYGVNS. The CDR3 region has the DNA TGTGCAGTGCGGGAGTCGGACGAGCAGTACTTC. It yields the protein CAVRESDEQYF.

This clone turned up a few times. The chain has TRBV5-1 and TRBJ1-5; 8 nucleotides line up with TRBD1. The CDR3 is made up of 16 amino acids. Germline V gives CDR1 SGHRS, CDR2 YFSETQ. V lost 3 bases and J lost 3; bases outside the gene matches: 8. CDR3 residues: CASSYGTGGPNQPQHF. Written as DNA, the CDR3 is TGCGCCAGCAGCTACGGGACAGGAGGACCCAATCAGCCCCAGCATTTT.

This chain joins TRBV5-1 and TRBJ2-5; a weak D match, TRBD2 (6 bases). The CDR3 totals 14 residues. Trimming took off 2 bases at V and 7 bases at J, with 15 bases between the two ends. Germline loops: CDR1 SGHRS, CDR2 YFSETQ. CDR3 in DNA: TGCGCCAGCAGCTTAGGGGAGGCTGTGGGGACCCAGTACTTC. It specifies CASSLGEAVGTQYF.

The gene calls are TRBV7-9 and TRBJ2-5, with D perhaps TRBD2 (5 bases). The CDR3 has 15 residues. From germline, CDR1 is SEHNR and CDR2 FQNEAQ (reference sequence). The ends were cut back, 5 bases at V and 5 bases at J, with 18 bases in the middle. CDR3 in DNA: TGTGCCAGCAGCACCTCCCCGGGGTTCGGGGAGACCCAGTACTTC. It specifies CASSTSPGFGETQYF.

This clone showed up just a few times. This chain connects TRBV6-1 to TRBJ2-7; D is unclear. The CDR3 has 12 amino acids. Deletions cut 7 bases from V and 8 bases from J, with 15 bases between. CDR1 is MNHNS, CDR2 SASEGT, per germline. This CDR3 is CASIPGPEKQYF. The CDR3 DNA reads as TGTGCCAGCATCCCCGGGCCTGAGAAGCAGTACTTC.

The chain couples TRBV7-9 to TRBJ2-1; 10 nucleotides agree with TRBD1. The CDR3 is 19 residues long. Germline trimming cut 2 bases from V and 4 bases from J; bases unmatched to any gene: 14. Germline V CDR1 and CDR2: SEHNR, FQNEAQ (reference sequence). CDR3 region: CASSLPRTGGTTFYNEQFF. The CDR3, as DNA: TGTGCCAGCAGCTTACCTCGGACAGGGGGTACTACATTTTACAATGAGCAGTTCTTC.

The sample holds a few counts of this clone. The chain uses TRBV5-4 and TRBJ1-1; unclear D gene. Germline loops: CDR1 SGHNT, CDR2 YYREEE (reference sequence). The CDR3 runs 12 residues. Trimming left V 2 bases short and J 8 bases short, with 10 bases between. CDR3 protein: CASSFDYKEAFF. CDR3 DNA: TGTGCCAGCAGCTTCGACTATAAGGAAGCTTTCTTT.

This clone has a handful of counts. The CDR3 loop is CAISKDAISGNTIYF. The CDR3 nucleotides are TGTGCCATCAGTAAAGACGCCATCTCTGGAAACACCATATATTTT. J is TRBJ1-3 and V is TRBV10-3; D remains unclear. Germline CDR1 reads ENHRY; CDR2 reads SYGVKD. Deletions cut 5 bases from V and 0 bases from J, with 11 bases between. The CDR3 runs 15 residues.

V is TRBV9 and J is TRBJ2-3; 9 bases map to TRBD2. This CDR3 spans 17 amino acids. The junction had 11 bases not matched to a gene; V was cut back by 2 bases and J by 4 bases. CDR1 is SGDLS and CDR2 is YYNGEE in the germline V gene. The CDR3 DNA reads as TGTGCCAGCAGCGTTCGGGGTAGCGGGAGTTGGGCAGATACGCAGTATTTT. Translation gives CASSVRGSGSWADTQYF. The whole variable domain, filled in from reference TRBV9 and TRBJ2-3, reads DSGVTQTPKHLITATGQRVTLRCSPRSGDLSVYWYQQSLDQGLQFLIQYYNGEERAKGNILERFSAQQFPDLHSELNLSSLELGDSALYFCASSVRGSGSWADTQYFGPGTRLTVL.

The gene calls are TRBV5-4 and TRBJ1-2; TRBD1 aligns across 12 bases. The germline gives CDR1 SGHNT, CDR2 YYREEE (reference sequence). This CDR3 spans 16 amino acids. Trimming at V came to 3 bases and at J to 6 bases, leaving 9 bases not matched to a gene. CDR3 sequence: CASSSLTGQGAHGYTF. In nucleotides, the CDR3 is TGTGCCAGCAGCTCCTTGACGGGACAGGGGGCGCATGGCTACACCTTC.

This clone was found a few times. The chain uses TRBV14 and TRBJ1-1; D call uncertain. In germline, CDR1 is SGHDN, CDR2 FVKESK. The germline V and J ends were trimmed by 3 bases and 5 bases, with 4 bases remaining between them. The CDR3 contains 11 residues. Written as DNA, the CDR3 is TGTGCCAGCAGCCACGGAACTGAAGCTTTCTTT. Translation gives CASSHGTEAFF. The full variable domain, in which reference TRBV14 and TRBJ1-1 provide the parts outside the CDR3, is EAGVTQFPSHSVIEKGQTVTLRCDPISGHDNLYWYRRVMGKEIKFLLHFVKESKQDESGMPNNRFLAERTGGTYSTLKVQPAELEDSGVYFCASSHGTEAFFGQGTRLTVV.

This sequence joins TRBV5-1 and TRBJ2-3; 12 bases agree with TRBD2. The CDR3 contains 16 residues. The trim removed 1 base at V and 6 bases at J, leaving 6 bases unmatched. Germline loops: CDR1 SGHRS, CDR2 YFSETQ. CDR3 DNA: TGCGCCAGCAGCTTGTTGACTAGCGGGAGTACCGATACGCAGTATTTT. Residues: CASSLLTSGSTDTQYF.

The chain recombines TRBV29-1 with TRBJ2-7; D uncertain. V was cut by 5 bases and J by 1 base, with 12 bases left in between. Germline V gene data show CDR1 as SQVTM and CDR2 as ANQGSEA. This CDR3 spans 13 amino acids. The CDR3 coding sequence is TGCAGCGTTATCCCCCGCGAGTCCTACGAGCAGTACTTC. It translates to CSVIPRESYEQYF.